This is a list of T cell receptor beta chains from one sample in a study of cytomegalovirus exposure and HLA in healthy donors. TCRdb's table, derived via immunoSEQ multiplex PCR, lists solely in-frame clones and lacks some. The table records around 130,000 clones, roughly 74% of them present only once. Input material: PBMCs. These TCRs come from a woman in her 50s in good health and CMV-seropositive. The CDR3 runs from the conserved cysteine through the conserved F or W. A D gene is named only where the DNA matches it firmly. Clone size is given for some rows only: seen once, a few or many times, or a class if the clone is expanded.

j_call: TRBJ2-5
clone_size: once
v_call: TRBV19
cdr3_length: 16
d_call: TRBD1
cdr3_aa: CASSPRRGGRGETQYF
cdr3_nt: TGTGCCAGTAGCCCTAGGAGAGGGGGCCGGGGAGAGACCCAGTACTTC

j_call: TRBJ1-5
clone_size: few
v_call: TRBV6-6
cdr3_length: 15
d_call: -
cdr3_aa: CASGRRAGAYQPQHF
cdr3_nt: TGTGCCAGCGGGCGTCGTGCAGGGGCATATCAGCCCCAGCATTTT

j_call: TRBJ2-4
clone_size: -
v_call: TRBV5-1
cdr3_length: 19
d_call: TRBD1
cdr3_aa: CASSWTDRETTRTKNIQYF
cdr3_nt: TGCGCCAGCAGCTGGACGGACAGGGAGACGACGAGGACCAAAAACATTCAGTACTTC

j_call: TRBJ2-2
clone_size: -
v_call: TRBV14
cdr3_length: 15
d_call: TRBD1
cdr3_aa: CASSQIQGAAGELFF
cdr3_nt: TGTGCCAGCAGCCAGATCCAGGGGGCTGCCGGGGAGCTGTTTTTT

j_call: TRBJ1-1
clone_size: -
v_call: TRBV6-1
cdr3_length: 14
d_call: TRBD1
cdr3_aa: CASSERRGQGTAFF
cdr3_nt: TGTGCCAGCAGTGAAAGGAGGGGACAGGGGACAGCTTTCTTT

j_call: TRBJ1-1
clone_size: -
v_call: TRBV4-2
cdr3_length: 14
d_call: -
cdr3_aa: CASSPRTPDTEAFF
cdr3_nt: TGTGCCAGCAGCCCTAGAACCCCTGACACTGAAGCTTTCTTT

j_call: TRBJ1-4
clone_size: few
v_call: TRBV4-1
cdr3_length: 14
d_call: -
cdr3_aa: CASSDGAANEKLFF
cdr3_nt: TGCGCCAGCAGCGATGGGGCAGCTAATGAAAAACTGTTTTTT

j_call: TRBJ1-2
clone_size: few
v_call: TRBV7-9
cdr3_length: 14
d_call: -
cdr3_aa: CASSPLTDSYGYTF
cdr3_nt: TGTGCCAGCAGCCCACTGACAGATTCCTATGGCTACACCTTC

j_call: TRBJ2-5
clone_size: -
v_call: TRBV4-2
cdr3_length: 17
d_call: TRBD2
cdr3_aa: CASSQARSGGALETQYF
cdr3_nt: TGTGCCAGCAGCCAAGCTCGTAGCGGGGGGGCCTTGGAGACCCAGTACTTC

j_call: TRBJ1-5
clone_size: -
v_call: TRBV29-1
cdr3_length: 13
d_call: TRBD1
cdr3_aa: CSTGEGVNQPQHF
cdr3_nt: TGCAGCACAGGGGAAGGGGTCAATCAGCCCCAGCATTTT

j_call: TRBJ2-7
clone_size: -
v_call: TRBV6-5
cdr3_length: 15
d_call: -
cdr3_aa: CASSYRGILRDEQYF
cdr3_nt: TGTGCCAGCAGTTACCGGGGGATATTAAGGGACGAGCAGTACTTC

j_call: TRBJ1-2
clone_size: -
v_call: TRBV5-6
cdr3_length: 15
d_call: -
cdr3_aa: CASSSRMPGNYGYTF
cdr3_nt: TGTGCCAGCAGCTCCCGGATGCCGGGTAACTATGGCTACACCTTC

j_call: TRBJ2-5
clone_size: few
v_call: TRBV4-2
cdr3_length: 15
d_call: TRBD2
cdr3_aa: CASRGLAGAGETQYF
cdr3_nt: TGTGCCAGCCGTGGACTAGCGGGGGCGGGAGAGACCCAGTACTTC

j_call: TRBJ1-3
clone_size: -
v_call: TRBV13
cdr3_length: 14
d_call: TRBD1
cdr3_aa: CASSGTGQGNTIYF
cdr3_nt: TGTGCCAGCAGCGGGACAGGGCAAGGAAACACCATATATTTT

j_call: TRBJ1-5
clone_size: few
v_call: TRBV19
cdr3_length: 15
d_call: TRBD1
cdr3_aa: CASSRRQGLNQPQHF
cdr3_nt: TGTGCCAGTAGTAGACGACAGGGGCTCAATCAGCCCCAGCATTTT

j_call: TRBJ2-5
clone_size: -
v_call: TRBV4-3
cdr3_length: 18
d_call: TRBD2
cdr3_aa: CASSQELLAGGSWETQYF
cdr3_nt: TGCGCCAGCAGCCAAGAACTTCTAGCGGGGGGCAGCTGGGAGACCCAGTACTTC

j_call: TRBJ2-7
clone_size: once
v_call: TRBV29-1
cdr3_length: 12
d_call: -
cdr3_aa: CSALDSSYEQYF
cdr3_nt: TGCAGCGCCCTAGACAGTTCCTACGAGCAGTACTTC

j_call: TRBJ2-1
clone_size: -
v_call: TRBV19
cdr3_length: 13
d_call: TRBD2
cdr3_aa: CASRPGGEDEQFF
cdr3_nt: TGTGCCAGTAGGCCGGGGGGGGAGGATGAGCAGTTCTTC

j_call: TRBJ1-2
clone_size: -
v_call: TRBV5-1
cdr3_length: 15
d_call: -
cdr3_aa: CASSRKPGLTAGYTF
cdr3_nt: TGCGCCAGCAGCAGGAAGCCGGGACTGACTGCTGGCTACACCTTC

j_call: TRBJ2-3
clone_size: -
v_call: TRBV6-5
cdr3_length: 14
d_call: -
cdr3_aa: CASSYGRVSDTQYF
cdr3_nt: TGTGCCAGCAGTTACGGCAGGGTCTCAGATACGCAGTATTTT

j_call: TRBJ1-5
clone_size: few
v_call: TRBV6-6
cdr3_length: 12
d_call: -
cdr3_aa: CASSFAYQPQHF
cdr3_nt: TGTGCCAGCAGTTTCGCGTATCAGCCCCAGCATTTT

j_call: TRBJ2-3
clone_size: -
v_call: TRBV5-1
cdr3_length: 19
d_call: TRBD2
cdr3_aa: CASSLWPRTSGGYTDTQYF
cdr3_nt: TGCGCCAGCAGCTTGTGGCCCCGGACTAGCGGGGGGTACACAGATACGCAGTATTTT

j_call: TRBJ2-3
clone_size: -
v_call: TRBV11-2
cdr3_length: 13
d_call: -
cdr3_aa: CASSFGTRDTQYF
cdr3_nt: TGTGCCAGCAGCTTCGGGACAAGGGATACGCAGTATTTT

j_call: TRBJ2-7
clone_size: few
v_call: TRBV10-2
cdr3_length: 13
d_call: -
cdr3_aa: CASSETGYYEQYF
cdr3_nt: TGCGCCAGCAGTGAAACAGGGTACTACGAGCAGTACTTC

j_call: TRBJ1-2
clone_size: -
v_call: TRBV18
cdr3_length: 13
d_call: -
cdr3_aa: CASSPGQGGGYTF
cdr3_nt: TGTGCCAGCTCACCCGGGCAGGGCGGTGGCTACACCTTC

j_call: TRBJ2-6
clone_size: -
v_call: TRBV30
cdr3_length: 15
d_call: TRBD1
cdr3_aa: CAWSGGGDGANVLTF
cdr3_nt: TGTGCCTGGAGTGGAGGGGGCGATGGGGCCAACGTCCTGACTTTC

j_call: TRBJ2-2
clone_size: -
v_call: TRBV7-2
cdr3_length: 16
d_call: TRBD1
cdr3_aa: CASSRVGQGAAGELFF
cdr3_nt: TGTGCCAGCAGCCGCGTGGGGCAGGGGGCGGCCGGGGAGCTGTTTTTT

j_call: TRBJ2-6
clone_size: -
v_call: TRBV5-4
cdr3_length: 17
d_call: -
cdr3_aa: CASTSLLLRAGANVLTF
cdr3_nt: TGTGCCAGCACCTCTCTCCTACTCAGGGCTGGGGCCAACGTCCTGACTTTC

j_call: TRBJ2-7
clone_size: -
v_call: TRBV13
cdr3_length: 16
d_call: -
cdr3_aa: CASSRSGLTSGHEQYF
cdr3_nt: TGTGCCAGCAGCCGCTCAGGACTAACCTCGGGACACGAGCAGTACTTC